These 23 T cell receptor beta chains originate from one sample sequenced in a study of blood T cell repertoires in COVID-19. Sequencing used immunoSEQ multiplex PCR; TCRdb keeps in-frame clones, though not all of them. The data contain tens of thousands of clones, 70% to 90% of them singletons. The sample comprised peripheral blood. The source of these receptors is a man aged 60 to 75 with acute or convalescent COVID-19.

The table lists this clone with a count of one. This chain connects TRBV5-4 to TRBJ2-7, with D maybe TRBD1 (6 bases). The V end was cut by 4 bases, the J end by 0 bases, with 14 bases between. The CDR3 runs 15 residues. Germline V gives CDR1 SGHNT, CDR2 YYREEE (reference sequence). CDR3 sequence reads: CASSGGPGPSYEQYF. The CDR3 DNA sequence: TGTGCCAGCAGCGGGGGCCCGGGCCCCTCCTACGAGCAGTACTTC. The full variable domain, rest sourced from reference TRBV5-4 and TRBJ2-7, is ETGVTQSPTHLIKTRGQQVTLRCSSQSGHNTVSWYQQALGQGPQFIFQYYREEENGRGNFPPRFSGLQFPNYSSELNVNALELDDSALYLCASSGGPGPSYEQYFGPGTRLTVT.

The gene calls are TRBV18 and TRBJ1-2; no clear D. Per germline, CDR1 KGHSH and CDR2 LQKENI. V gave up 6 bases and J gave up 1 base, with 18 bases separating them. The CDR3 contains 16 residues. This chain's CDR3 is CASSSLRAGSNYGYTF. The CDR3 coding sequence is TGTGCCAGCTCCTCACTGCGGGCTGGGAGTAACTATGGCTACACCTTC.

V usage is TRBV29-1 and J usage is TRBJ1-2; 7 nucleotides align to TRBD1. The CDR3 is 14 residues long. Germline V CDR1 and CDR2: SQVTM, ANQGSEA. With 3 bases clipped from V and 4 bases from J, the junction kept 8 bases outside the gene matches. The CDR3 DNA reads TGCAGCGTTGAGATCCCGGACAGGATCTATGGCTACACCTTC. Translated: CSVEIPDRIYGYTF.

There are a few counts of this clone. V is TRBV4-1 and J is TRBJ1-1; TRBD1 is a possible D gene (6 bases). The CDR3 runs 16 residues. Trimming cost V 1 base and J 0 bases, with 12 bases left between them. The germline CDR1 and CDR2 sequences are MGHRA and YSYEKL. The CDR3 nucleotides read TGCGCCAGCAGCCAAGCCCGACAGGCTTTGAACACTGAAGCTTTCTTT. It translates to CASSQARQALNTEAFF.

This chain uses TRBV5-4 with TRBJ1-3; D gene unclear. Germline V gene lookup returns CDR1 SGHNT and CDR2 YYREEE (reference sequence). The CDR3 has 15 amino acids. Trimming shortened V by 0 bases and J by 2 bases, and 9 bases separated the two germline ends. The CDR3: CASSLAGVTGNTIYF. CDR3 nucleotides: TGTGCCAGCAGCTTGGCCGGGGTTACTGGAAACACCATATATTTT.

DNA of the CDR3: TGTGCCAGCAGTTTGGCAGCCGGAACGACAAACTATGGCTACACCTTC. It specifies CASSLAAGTTNYGYTF. The rearrangement joins TRBV27 to TRBJ1-2; D gene unclear. V lost 3 bases and J lost 2, with 16 bases in between. The CDR3 covers 16 residues. The germline CDR1 and CDR2 sequences are MNHEY and SMNVEV (reference sequence).

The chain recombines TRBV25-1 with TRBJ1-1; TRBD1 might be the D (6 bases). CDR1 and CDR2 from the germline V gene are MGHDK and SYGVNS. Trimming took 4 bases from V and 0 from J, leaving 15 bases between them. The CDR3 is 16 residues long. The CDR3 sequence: CASSGISQGMNTEAFF. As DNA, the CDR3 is TGTGCCAGCAGTGGGATCTCACAGGGAATGAACACTGAAGCTTTCTTT. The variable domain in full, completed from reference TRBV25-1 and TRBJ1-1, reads EADIYQTPRYLVIGTGKKITLECSQTMGHDKMYWYQQDPGMELHLIHYSYGVNSTEKGDLSSESTVSRIRTEHFPLTLESARPSHTSQYLCASSGISQGMNTEAFFGQGTRLTVV.

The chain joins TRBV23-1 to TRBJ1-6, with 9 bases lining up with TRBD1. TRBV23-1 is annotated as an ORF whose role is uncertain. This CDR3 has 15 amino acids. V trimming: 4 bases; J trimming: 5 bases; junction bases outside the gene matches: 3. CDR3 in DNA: TGCGCCAGCAGTCGGGACAGGGTAGATAATTCACCCCTCCACTTT. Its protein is CASSRDRVDNSPLHF.

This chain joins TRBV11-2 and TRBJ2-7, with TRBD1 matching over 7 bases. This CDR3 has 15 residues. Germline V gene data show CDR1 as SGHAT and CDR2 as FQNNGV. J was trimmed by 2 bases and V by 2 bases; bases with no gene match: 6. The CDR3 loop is CASSLNTGETYEQYF. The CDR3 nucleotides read TGTGCCAGCAGCTTAAATACAGGGGAGACCTACGAGCAGTACTTC.

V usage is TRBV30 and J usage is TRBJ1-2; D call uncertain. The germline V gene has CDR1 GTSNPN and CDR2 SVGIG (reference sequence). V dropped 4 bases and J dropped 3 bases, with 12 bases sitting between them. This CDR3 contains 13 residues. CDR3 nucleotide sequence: TGTGCCTGGATTCCAAAACACGACTATGGCTACACCTTC. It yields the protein CAWIPKHDYGYTF.

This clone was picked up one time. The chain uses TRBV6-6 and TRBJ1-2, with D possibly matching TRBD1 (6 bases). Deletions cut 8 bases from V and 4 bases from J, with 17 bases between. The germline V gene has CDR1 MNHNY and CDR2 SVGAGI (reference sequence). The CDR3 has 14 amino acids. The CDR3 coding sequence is TGTGCCAGCTCCCCAAGACAGGTTCTCTATGGCTACACCTTC. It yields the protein CASSPRQVLYGYTF.

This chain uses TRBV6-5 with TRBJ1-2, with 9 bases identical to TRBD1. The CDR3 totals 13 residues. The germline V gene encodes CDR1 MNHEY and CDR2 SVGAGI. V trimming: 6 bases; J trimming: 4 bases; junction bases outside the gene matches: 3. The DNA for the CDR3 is TGTGCCAGCAGGAGACAGGGGGTCTATGGCTACACCTTC. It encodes CASRRQGVYGYTF.

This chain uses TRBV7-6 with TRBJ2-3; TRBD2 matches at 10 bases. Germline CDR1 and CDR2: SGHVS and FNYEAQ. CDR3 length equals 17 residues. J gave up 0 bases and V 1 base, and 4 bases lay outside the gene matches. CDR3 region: CASSLDLAGASTDTQYF. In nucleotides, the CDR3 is TGTGCCAGCAGCTTAGATCTAGCGGGAGCTAGCACAGATACGCAGTATTTT.

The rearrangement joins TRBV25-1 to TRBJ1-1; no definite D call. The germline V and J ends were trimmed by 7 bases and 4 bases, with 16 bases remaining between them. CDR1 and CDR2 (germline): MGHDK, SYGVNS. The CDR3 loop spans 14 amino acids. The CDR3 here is CASKPLGSPTEAFF. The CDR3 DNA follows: TGTGCCAGCAAACCCCTCGGGAGCCCCACTGAAGCTTTCTTT.

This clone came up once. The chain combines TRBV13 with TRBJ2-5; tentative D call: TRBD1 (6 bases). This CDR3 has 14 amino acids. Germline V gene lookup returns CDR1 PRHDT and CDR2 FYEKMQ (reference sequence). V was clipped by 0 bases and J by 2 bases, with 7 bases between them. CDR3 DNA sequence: TGTGCCAGCAGCTTAGGGGACAGTCAAGAGACCCAGTACTTC. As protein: CASSLGDSQETQYF.

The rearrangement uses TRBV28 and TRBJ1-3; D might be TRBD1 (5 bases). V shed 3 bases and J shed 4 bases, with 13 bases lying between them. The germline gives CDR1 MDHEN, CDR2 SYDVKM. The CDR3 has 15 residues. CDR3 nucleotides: TGTGCCAGCAGTTTTCGCAGGGTATCAGGAAACACCATATATTTT. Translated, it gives CASSFRRVSGNTIYF.

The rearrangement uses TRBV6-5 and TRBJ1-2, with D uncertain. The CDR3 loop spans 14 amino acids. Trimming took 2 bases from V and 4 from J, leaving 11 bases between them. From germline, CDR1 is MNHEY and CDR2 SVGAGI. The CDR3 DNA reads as TGTGCCAGCAGTTACAGCCCTCGAGTCTATGGCTACACCTTC. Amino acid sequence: CASSYSPRVYGYTF.

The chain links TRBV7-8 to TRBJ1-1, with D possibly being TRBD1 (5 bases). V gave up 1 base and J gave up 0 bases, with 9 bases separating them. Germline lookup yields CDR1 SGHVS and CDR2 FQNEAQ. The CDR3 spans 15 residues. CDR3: CASSLGDSMNTEAFF. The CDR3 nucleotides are TGTGCCAGCAGCTTAGGGGACTCCATGAACACTGAAGCTTTCTTT.

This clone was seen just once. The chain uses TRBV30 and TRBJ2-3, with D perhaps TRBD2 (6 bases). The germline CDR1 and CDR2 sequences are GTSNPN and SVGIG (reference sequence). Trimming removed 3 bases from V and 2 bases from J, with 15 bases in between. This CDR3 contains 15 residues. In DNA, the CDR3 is TGTGCCTGGAGAGGAGGGCGCCTATCCACAGATACGCAGTATTTT. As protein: CAWRGGRLSTDTQYF. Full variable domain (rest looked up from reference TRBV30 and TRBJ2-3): SQTIHQWPATLVQPVGSPLSLECTVEGTSNPNLYWYRQAAGRGLQLLFYSVGIGQISSEVPQNLSASRPQDRQFILSSKKLLLSDSGFYLCAWRGGRLSTDTQYFGPGTRLTVL.

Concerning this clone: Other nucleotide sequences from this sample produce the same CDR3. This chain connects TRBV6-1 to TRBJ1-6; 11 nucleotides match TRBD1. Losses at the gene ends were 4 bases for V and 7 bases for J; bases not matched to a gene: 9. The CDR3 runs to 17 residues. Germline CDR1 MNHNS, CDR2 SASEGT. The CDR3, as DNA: TGTGCCAGCAGTGCCAGGGTTTGGACAGGGGGCAATTCACCCCTCCACTTT. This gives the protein CASSARVWTGGNSPLHF.

The CDR3 bases are TGTGCCAGCAGCTTAGATACAGGGGGCAAGCATTTT. Residues: CASSLDTGGKHF. The chain is built from TRBV7-9 and TRBJ1-5, with TRBD1 matching over 9 bases. V shed 1 base, J shed 14 bases, and the junction held 3 bases outside the gene matches. The CDR3 runs to 12 residues. From germline, CDR1 is SEHNR and CDR2 FQNEAQ (reference sequence).

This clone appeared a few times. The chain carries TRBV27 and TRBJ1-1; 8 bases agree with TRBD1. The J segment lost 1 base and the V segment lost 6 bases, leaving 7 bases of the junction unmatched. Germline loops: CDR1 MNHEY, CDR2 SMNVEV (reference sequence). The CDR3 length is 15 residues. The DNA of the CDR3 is TGTGCCAGCAGCATAGGGGACAGGCCGAACACTGAAGCTTTCTTT. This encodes CASSIGDRPNTEAFF.

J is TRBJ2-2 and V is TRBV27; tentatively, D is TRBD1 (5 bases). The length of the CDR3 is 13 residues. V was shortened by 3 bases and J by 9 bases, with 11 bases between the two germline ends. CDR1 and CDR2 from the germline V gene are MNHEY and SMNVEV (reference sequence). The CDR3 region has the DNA TGTGCCAGCAGTTTTTCCAGGGCCAGGGAGCTGTTTTTT. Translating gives CASSFSRARELFF.